These 22 T cell receptor beta chains originate from one sample sequenced in a study of identifying expanded T cells in peripheral blood. TCRdb's copy holds only in-frame clones and misses some; the assay was immunoSEQ multiplex PCR. The sample consists of some 81,000 clones, 80% to 90% of them appearing once. The source material was blood. The receptors here all came from a person aged 18 to 70 in good health.

The genes are TRBV2 and TRBJ2-1; D perhaps matches TRBD2 (5 bases). The V gene lost 7 bases and the J gene lost 8 bases, with 9 bases spanning the gap. Germline CDR1 and CDR2: SNHLY and FYNNEI. CDR3 size: 11 residues. The chain's CDR3 is CASTGGYEQFF. The CDR3 DNA reads as TGTGCCAGCACTGGCGGGTATGAGCAGTTCTTC.

The V call is TRBV28, the J call TRBJ2-5; D is ambiguous. The end of the DNA fits TRBJ2-7 better, so the J call may be wrong. The germline V gene encodes CDR1 MDHEN and CDR2 SYDVKM. The CDR3 spans 11 residues. The DNA of the CDR3 is TGTGCCAGCAGTTTAACCACCGAGCAGTACTTC. As protein: CASSLTTEQYF.

In its sample, this clone was seen a few times. The J gene is TRBJ2-7, the V gene TRBV28; 14 positions match TRBD2. Germline trimming cut 6 bases from V and 5 bases from J; bases unmatched to any gene: 9. The CDR3 extends over 16 amino acids. Germline V lookup: CDR1 MDHEN, CDR2 SYDVKM. This CDR3 is CASRQTSGRARDEQYF. The CDR3 DNA follows: TGTGCCAGCAGGCAGACTAGCGGGAGGGCCCGCGACGAGCAGTACTTC.

CDR3 DNA sequence: TGTGCCAGCAGCTCACAGGGGGGGAACACCGGGGAGCTGTTTTTT. This translates into CASSSQGGNTGELFF. The gene calls are TRBV7-2 and TRBJ2-2; 8 positions match TRBD1. Germline V gives CDR1 SGHTA, CDR2 FQGNSA. The CDR3 extends over 15 amino acids. The ends lost 4 bases at V and 1 base at J; junction bases unmatched: 2.

The V and J genes are TRBV18 and TRBJ2-5, with D unresolved. This CDR3 has 11 amino acids. V was pared by 6 bases and J by 5 bases, with 7 bases between. The germline V gene encodes CDR1 KGHSH and CDR2 LQKENI. The CDR3 region has the DNA TGTGCCAGCTCCCTCGGGGAGACCCAGTACTTC. Encoded protein: CASSLGETQYF.

The rearrangement joins TRBV15 to TRBJ2-5; 7 positions agree with TRBD2. Looked up from germline, CDR1 is LNHNV and CDR2 is YYDKDF (reference sequence). J was trimmed by 6 bases and V by 0 bases; bases with no gene match: 7. The CDR3 consists of 15 residues. The CDR3 sequence: CATSRDKSGVKTQYF. The CDR3, as DNA: TGTGCCACCAGCAGAGATAAGAGCGGGGTAAAGACCCAGTACTTC.

The chain joins TRBV4-2 to TRBJ2-3, with unresolved D. This CDR3 is built from 15 residues. Germline CDR1 reads LGHNA; CDR2 reads YNFKEQ. The V gene lost 1 base and the J gene lost 6 bases, with 14 bases spanning the gap. CDR3 loop: CASSQAGEVGDTQYF. DNA for the CDR3: TGTGCCAGCAGCCAAGCAGGAGAGGTCGGGGATACGCAGTATTTT.

V gene TRBV7-8 combines with J gene TRBJ1-1; D call uncertain. The CDR3 has 15 amino acids. Trimming shortened V by 6 bases and J by 1 base, and 15 bases separated the two germline ends. Germline CDR1 SGHVS, CDR2 FQNEAQ. The CDR3 spells CASSRAPWENTEAFF. The CDR3 DNA is TGTGCCAGCAGTAGGGCGCCGTGGGAGAACACTGAAGCTTTCTTT.

The rearrangement links TRBV27 to TRBJ2-1; 10 bases fit TRBD2. The trim removed 0 bases at V and 9 bases at J, leaving 2 bases unmatched. The length of the CDR3 is 14 residues. Germline-derived CDR1 and CDR2 are MNHEY and SMNVEV (reference sequence). CDR3 in amino acids: CASSLSASGSEQFF. For the CDR3, the DNA is TGTGCCAGCAGTTTATCCGCTAGCGGGAGTGAGCAGTTCTTC.

The genes are TRBV28 and TRBJ2-5; 10 bases map to TRBD1. Unmatched junction bases numbered 4, after V lost 4 bases and J lost 5 bases. Germline CDR1 and CDR2: MDHEN and SYDVKM. There are 14 residues in the CDR3. The CDR3 spells CASSSGQGLETQYF. Here the CDR3 DNA reads TGTGCCAGCAGTTCGGGACAGGGGCTGGAGACCCAGTACTTC. Full variable domain (missing parts from reference TRBV28 and TRBJ2-5): DVKVTQSSRYLVKRTGEKVFLECVQDMDHENMFWYRQDPGLGLRLIYFSYDVKMKEKGDIPEGYSVSREKKERFSLILESASTNQTSMYLCASSSGQGLETQYFGPGTRLLVL.

The chain recombines TRBV11-2 with TRBJ1-1; D remains ambiguous. Looked up from germline, CDR1 is SGHAT and CDR2 is FQNNGV. The CDR3 is 13 amino acids. The ends were cut back, 6 bases at V and 0 bases at J, with 8 bases in the middle. For the CDR3, the DNA is TGTGCCAGCAGGCCACTCTTGAACACTGAAGCTTTCTTT. Residues: CASRPLLNTEAFF. Combining the CDR3 with reference TRBV11-2 and TRBJ1-1 gives the whole variable domain EAGVAQSPRYKIIEKRQSVAFWCNPISGHATLYWYQQILGQGPKLLIQFQNNGVVDDSQLPKDRFSAERLKGVDSTLKIQPAKLEDSAVYLCASRPLLNTEAFFGQGTRLTVV.

The chain couples TRBV5-4 to TRBJ2-7, with unresolved D. In germline, CDR1 is SGHNT, CDR2 YYREEE (reference sequence). This CDR3 is built from 15 residues. V was shortened by 0 bases and J by 1 base, with 11 bases between the two germline ends. The CDR3 protein is CASSLDIVSSYEQYF. CDR3 DNA: TGTGCCAGCAGCTTGGACATAGTTAGTTCCTACGAGCAGTACTTC.

The chain couples TRBV25-1 to TRBJ2-7, with TRBD1 matching 9 bases. In germline, CDR1 is MGHDK, CDR2 SYGVNS. The trim removed 5 bases at V and 12 bases at J, leaving 8 bases unmatched. The CDR3 sequence is 12 residues long. CDR3 sequence: CASSSGQGRGYF. For the CDR3, the DNA is TGTGCCAGCAGTTCGGGACAGGGCCGGGGGTACTTC.

This clone was observed a handful of times. J is TRBJ1-1 and V is TRBV5-4; weak D call: TRBD1 (5 bases). The germline CDR1 and CDR2 sequences are SGHNT and YYREEE (reference sequence). V lost 1 base, J lost 1 base, and 14 bases lay in between. The CDR3 length is 16 residues. The CDR3 reads CASSLSGGWKNTEAFF. In nucleotides, the CDR3 is TGTGCCAGCAGCTTGTCCGGGGGTTGGAAGAACACTGAAGCTTTCTTT.

This clone was seen just once. The chain combines TRBV11-2 with TRBJ2-3, with no clear D. CDR1 SGHAT and CDR2 FQNNGV come from the germline V gene. The CDR3 runs to 14 residues. V was clipped by 0 bases and J by 0 bases, with 4 bases between them. The CDR3 DNA reads as TGTGCCAGCAGCTTAGAGACTAGCACAGATACGCAGTATTTT. Translating it yields CASSLETSTDTQYF.

The chain is built from TRBV2 and TRBJ2-5; 8 nucleotides align to TRBD2. J lost 4 bases, V lost 7 bases, and 11 bases had no gene match. The germline gives CDR1 SNHLY, CDR2 FYNNEI. This CDR3 has 15 amino acids. CDR3 amino acids: CASTAGGGSGETQYF. Here the CDR3 DNA reads TGTGCCAGCACCGCCGGGGGGGGCTCAGGAGAGACCCAGTACTTC.

The rearrangement uses TRBV4-1 and TRBJ1-1; D is perhaps TRBD1 (5 bases). V lost 4 bases, J lost 4 bases, and 13 bases lay in between. The CDR3 is 14 residues long. Germline assignment: CDR1 MGHRA and CDR2 YSYEKL. This chain's CDR3 is CASSRSGASTEAFF. Written as DNA, the CDR3 is TGCGCCAGCAGCCGCAGTGGGGCTAGCACTGAAGCTTTCTTT.

The gene calls are TRBV7-9 and TRBJ2-7; 7 bases match TRBD2. CDR1 SEHNR and CDR2 FQNEAQ come from the germline V gene (reference sequence). The junction had 4 bases not matched to a gene; V was cut back by 5 bases and J by 6 bases. This CDR3 has 12 residues. This chain's CDR3 is CASSPRLAEQYF. CDR3 DNA: TGTGCCAGCAGCCCACGACTAGCCGAGCAGTACTTC.

This chain links TRBV4-3 with TRBJ2-1, with 7 bases that match TRBD1. The CDR3 sequence is 17 residues long. Per germline, CDR1 LGHNA and CDR2 YSLEER. The trim removed 0 bases at V and 0 bases at J, leaving 5 bases unmatched. The CDR3 coding sequence is TGCGCCAGCAGCCAAGATACAGGGGCCCCCTCCTACAATGAGCAGTTCTTC. Translation gives CASSQDTGAPSYNEQFF.

The chain joins TRBV7-9 to TRBJ2-5, with D unclear. V dropped 5 bases and J dropped 4 bases, with 5 bases sitting between them. Germline lookup yields CDR1 SEHNR and CDR2 FQNEAQ (reference sequence). This CDR3 is 11 amino acids long. The CDR3 bases are TGTGCCAGCAGCCCCGGAGAGACCCAGTACTTC. This encodes CASSPGETQYF. The full variable domain, with the rest looked up from reference TRBV7-9 and TRBJ2-5, is DTGVSQNPRHKITKRGQNVTFRCDPISEHNRLYWYRQTLGQGPEFLTYFQNEAQLEKSRLLSDRFSAERPKGSFSTLEIQRTEQGDSAMYLCASSPGETQYFGPGTRLLVL.

A few counts support this clone. One junction end disagrees with the germline gene, perhaps due to a read error. The rearrangement joins TRBV7-7 to TRBJ1-5, with D uncertain. Germline V gene sequence: CDR1 SSHAT, CDR2 FNYEAQ (reference sequence). The CDR3 has 13 amino acids. The CDR3 region is CASSLTLNQPQHF. The DNA for the CDR3 is TGTGCTAGCAGCCTGACCCTTAATCAGCCCCAGCATTTT.

The rearrangement joins TRBV19 to TRBJ1-2; D is uncertain. Trimming took off 1 base at V and 8 bases at J, with 11 bases between the two ends. Germline V gene data show CDR1 as LNHDA and CDR2 as SQIVND (reference sequence). CDR3 size: 13 residues. For the CDR3, the DNA is TGTGCCAGTAGTATAGCGGAGGCGGGAGGCTACACCTTC. This translates into CASSIAEAGGYTF.